These T cell receptor beta chains were read from a single sample in a study of blood T cell repertoires in COVID-19. The data were produced by immunoSEQ multiplex PCR, yet TCRdb's version contains in-frame clones alone and is incomplete. The table records 50,000 to 70,000 clones, around 87% of them present only once. The sequenced sample was peripheral blood. Receptors originate from a man aged 55 to 69 with active or convalescent COVID-19. Both conserved end residues are part of each CDR3. The D gene is left open where the match is weak. Some rows mark clone size as missing; the rest say once, few, many or name a class of expanded clone.

clone_size,v_call,d_call,cdr3_length,j_call,cdr3_nt,cdr3_aa
-,TRBV10-3,-,14,TRBJ1-2,TGTGCCATCAGCGAAACAGGGAACGGCTATGGCTACACCTTC,CAISETGNGYGYTF
-,TRBV27,TRBD1,15,TRBJ2-2,TGTGCCAGCAGTTGGACAGGGCCGAACACCGGGGAGCTGTTTTTT,CASSWTGPNTGELFF
once,TRBV6-6,TRBD1,15,TRBJ1-3,TGTGCCAGCAGTACACAGGGGAATGGAGGAAACACCATATATTTT,CASSTQGNGGNTIYF
-,TRBV7-6,-,15,TRBJ2-3,TGTGCCAGCAGCTTAGGAGGGAGCATCACAGATACGCAGTATTTT,CASSLGGSITDTQYF
-,TRBV28,TRBD1,18,TRBJ1-3,TGTGCCAGCAGTTTATTTCGGGGGACAGGGGGCAGTGGAAACACCATATATTTT,CASSLFRGTGGSGNTIYF
-,TRBV7-9,-,13,TRBJ1-2,TGTGCCAGCAGCTTAATACAGGCTCCTGGCTACACCTTC,CASSLIQAPGYTF
-,TRBV5-8,TRBD1,15,TRBJ1-1,TGTGCCAGCAGCTTGGTTGACAGGGATTTCACTGAAGCTTTCTTT,CASSLVDRDFTEAFF
-,TRBV2,TRBD1,13,TRBJ2-3,TGTGCCAGCAGACAGGGGGTCCCCATTACGCAGTATTTT,CASRQGVPITQYF
-,TRBV6-2/TRBV6-3,TRBD1,16,TRBJ1-5,TGTGCCAGCAGCCCCGGGACAGGGATTGGCGGTCGGCCCCAGCATTTT,CASSPGTGIGGRPQHF
-,TRBV6-5,TRBD2,14,TRBJ2-1,TGTGCCAGCAGACGACTAGCGGGGAACAATGAGCAGTTCTTC,CASRRLAGNNEQFF
once,TRBV6-5,TRBD1,14,TRBJ1-2,TGTGCCACCTATTCCGGGACAGCAAACTATGGCTACACCTTC,CATYSGTANYGYTF
-,TRBV5-4,-,16,TRBJ2-2,TGTGCCAGCAGCTTAAAATCGCAGGGGAACACCGGGGAGCTGTTTTTT,CASSLKSQGNTGELFF
-,TRBV28,TRBD1,14,TRBJ2-5,TGTGCCAGCAGACCGGGACAGATTCAAGAGACCCAGTACTTC,CASRPGQIQETQYF
-,TRBV6-5,-,15,TRBJ1-4,TGTGCCAGCAAAGGATCAGGGCTGACTAATGAAAAACTGTTTTTT,CASKGSGLTNEKLFF
-,TRBV11-2,-,13,TRBJ1-5,TGTGCCAGCAGCTTAGACAGGGATCAGCCCCAGCATTTT,CASSLDRDQPQHF
-,TRBV14,-,15,TRBJ2-5,TGTGCCAGCAGCCAAGTAAGGCCGCTAGCGGAGACCCAGTACTTC,CASSQVRPLAETQYF
-,TRBV29-1,-,12,TRBJ2-7,TGCAGCGTCCTTGGCAGGGCCTACGAGCAGTACTTC,CSVLGRAYEQYF
-,TRBV14,-,19,TRBJ2-3,TGTGCCAGCAGCCAAGAAGGGGGGGCCCACCCCTCTAGCACAGATACGCAGTATTTT,CASSQEGGAHPSSTDTQYF
-,TRBV9,TRBD2,19,TRBJ2-1,TGTGCCAGCAGCGTAGGGTTAGCGGGGGGTCATACCTCCTACAATGAGCAGTTCTTC,CASSVGLAGGHTSYNEQFF
few,TRBV11-3,-,16,TRBJ1-2,TGTGCCAGCAGTCAAAGGAGGGGTGATGCTAACTATGGCTACACCTTC,CASSQRRGDANYGYTF
-,TRBV4-1,-,14,TRBJ2-5,TGCGCCAGCAGCCAGGCCGGTCGGAGGGAGACCCAGTACTTC,CASSQAGRRETQYF
-,TRBV9,-,13,TRBJ2-7,TGTGCCAGCAGCGTCTATTCGGAGGGCGAGCAGTACTTC,CASSVYSEGEQYF
few,TRBV7-9,-,12,TRBJ1-2,TGTGCCAGCAGCTCAGTTGTATATGGCTACACCTTC,CASSSVVYGYTF
-,TRBV9,TRBD2,16,TRBJ2-1,TGTGCCAGCAGTGTAACTTGGACTAGCGGTTACAATGAGCAGTTCTTC,CASSVTWTSGYNEQFF
-,TRBV7-2,-,14,TRBJ1-2,TGTGCCAGCAGCTTTGGGGAGGACGGCTATGGCTACACCTTC,CASSFGEDGYGYTF
-,TRBV13,-,13,TRBJ1-3,TGTGCCAGCAGCTTACCCGGTGGAAACACCATATATTTT,CASSLPGGNTIYF
-,TRBV7-2,-,18,TRBJ2-4,TGTGCCAGCAGCTTCCGCCCCGACGGCAGGGCGGAGGGGAACATTCAGTACTTC,CASSFRPDGRAEGNIQYF
few,TRBV19,TRBD1,15,TRBJ1-1,TGTGCCAGTAGGCGGACAGGGGGTATGAACACTGAAGCTTTCTTT,CASRRTGGMNTEAFF
-,TRBV27,TRBD2,15,TRBJ2-3,TGTGCCAGCAGGATGGAACTAGCGGGCTCAGATACGCAGTATTTT,CASRMELAGSDTQYF
-,TRBV9,-,16,TRBJ2-6,TGTGCCAGCAGCTCACAGGTCTCTGCTGGGGCCAACGTCCTGACTTTC,CASSSQVSAGANVLTF
-,TRBV5-4,-,14,TRBJ2-1,TGTGCCAGCAGCTTTGGACAGAACACACTTGAGCAGTTCTTC,CASSFGQNTLEQFF
once,TRBV7-9,-,12,TRBJ1-1,TGTGCCAGCAGCCAAGGGGGGGCCGAAGCTTTCTTT,CASSQGGAEAFF
-,TRBV7-2,TRBD1,18,TRBJ1-2,TGTGCCAGCAGCTTAGCTGGGACAGGGGGCTCAGCAACTTATGGCTACACCTTC,CASSLAGTGGSATYGYTF
-,TRBV10-1,TRBD1,14,TRBJ2-5,TGCGCCAGCAGTGCTGGACAGGGAGGCGTAACCCAGTACTTC,CASSAGQGGVTQYF
-,TRBV6-5,TRBD1,14,TRBJ1-1,TGTGCCAGCAGCGCGGGACAGTGGAACACTGAAGCTTTCTTT,CASSAGQWNTEAFF
-,TRBV6-5,-,15,TRBJ2-5,TGTGCCAGCAGTTACATACAAACAGGGTGGGAGACCCAGTACTTC,CASSYIQTGWETQYF
-,TRBV18,-,14,TRBJ1-2,TGTGCCAGCTCACCGGGTCAGGCAAACTATGGCTACACCTTC,CASSPGQANYGYTF
-,TRBV2,-,15,TRBJ2-5,TGTGCCAGCACAAGACGGGACTCCCGGGAGGAGACCCAGTACTTC,CASTRRDSREETQYF
-,TRBV19,-,14,TRBJ2-7,TGTGCCAGTAGTGAAACTAGCTTGTTGAACGAGCAGTACTTC,CASSETSLLNEQYF
once,TRBV18,-,14,TRBJ1-6,TGTGCCAGCTCACTCCAGGGGAATAATTCACCCCTCCACTTT,CASSLQGNNSPLHF
-,TRBV6-5,TRBD1,15,TRBJ1-4,TGTGCCAGCAGACTTGACAGGGTGATCGGAGAAAAACTGTTTTTT,CASRLDRVIGEKLFF
-,TRBV19,TRBD1,15,TRBJ2-7,TGTGCCAGTAGTAAACAGGGGGCGGACCTAGGCGAGCAGTACTTC,CASSKQGADLGEQYF
-,TRBV5-1,-,13,TRBJ2-3,TGCGCCAGCGGCCGACCGGGGGAAGATACGCAGTATTTT,CASGRPGEDTQYF
-,TRBV7-2,-,13,TRBJ2-7,TGTGCCAGCAGCTTAGTTCGGGAAGGCGAGCAGTACTTC,CASSLVREGEQYF
-,TRBV18,TRBD2,17,TRBJ2-7,TGTGCCAGCTCAGCGAGAGGACTAGCGGGAGGATCCCACGAGCAGTACTTC,CASSARGLAGGSHEQYF
few,TRBV28,-,16,TRBJ1-5,TGTGCCAGTAGGGGGAGCGAGGGGTATAGCAATCAGCCCCAGCATTTT,CASRGSEGYSNQPQHF
-,TRBV3-1/TRBV3-2,-,11,TRBJ1-2,TGTGCCAGCAGCAGGGGCTATGGCTACACCTTC,CASSRGYGYTF
-,TRBV19,-,14,TRBJ1-4,TGTGCCAGTAGTTGGGCGAGAACTAATGAAAAACTGTTTTTT,CASSWARTNEKLFF
-,TRBV10-3,-,13,TRBJ2-6,TGTGCCATCTCAGGGTCCGGGGCCAACGTCCTGACTTTC,CAISGSGANVLTF
-,TRBV19,-,15,TRBJ2-7,TGTGCCAGTAGTATAGACGGCGGAAAAGGGGGCGAGCAGTACTTC,CASSIDGGKGGEQYF